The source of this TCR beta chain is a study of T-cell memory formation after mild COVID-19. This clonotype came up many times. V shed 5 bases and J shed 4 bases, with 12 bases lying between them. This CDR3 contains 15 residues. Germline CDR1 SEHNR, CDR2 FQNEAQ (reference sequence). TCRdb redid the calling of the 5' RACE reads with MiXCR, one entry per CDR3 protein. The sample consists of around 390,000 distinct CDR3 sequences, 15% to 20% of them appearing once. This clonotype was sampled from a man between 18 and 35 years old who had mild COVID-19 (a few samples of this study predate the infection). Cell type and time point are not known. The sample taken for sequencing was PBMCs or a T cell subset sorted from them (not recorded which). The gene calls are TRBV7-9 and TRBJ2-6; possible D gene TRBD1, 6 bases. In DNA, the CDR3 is TGTGCCAGCAGCAAACAGGGCGGGGGGGCCAACGTCCTGACTTTC. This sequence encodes CASSKQGGGANVLTF.